Presented here are 4 T cell receptor beta chains from one specimen sequenced in a study of identical twins. TCRdb reprocessed the 5' RACE reads with MiXCR, giving one entry per CDR3 protein. The sample yields about 660,000 distinct CDR3 sequences, 8.6% seen once. These same records also appear under a second study, on yellow fever vaccine responses in identical twins.

Sequencing input: PBMCs. Every receptor here comes from a woman in her late teens or twenties in good health.

This clonotype was detected ten times or more. The J gene is TRBJ2-7, the V gene TRBV27; the D is unclear. Germline assignment: CDR1 MNHEY and CDR2 SMNVEV (reference sequence). Trimming shortened V by 5 bases and J by 9 bases, and 17 bases separated the two germline ends. The CDR3 is made up of 13 amino acids. CDR3 nucleotide sequence: TGTGCCAGCAGTCGTCGGCCCTTTGAGAGGCAGTACTTC. Protein sequence: CASSRRPFERQYF.

This clonotype has a handful of counts. CDR3 coding DNA: TGTGCCACCCGTGGGGGCCGGGGGGAACCCTACGAGCAGTACTTC. Translating it yields CATRGGRGEPYEQYF. This chain connects TRBV10-3 to TRBJ2-7; maybe TRBD2 (7 bases). V was cut by 10 bases and J by 2 bases, with 21 bases left in between. The CDR3 contains 15 residues. Looked up from germline, CDR1 is ENHRY and CDR2 is SYGVKD.

The chain has TRBV11-3 and TRBJ2-1; 15 positions match TRBD2. Trimming removed 0 bases from V and 6 bases from J; junction bases left unmatched: 0. Germline CDR1 and CDR2: SGHNT and YENEEA. The CDR3 is 16 amino acids. CDR3 loop: CASSLEGLAGGNEQFF. CDR3 nucleotide sequence: TGTGCCAGCAGCTTAGAGGGACTAGCGGGAGGCAATGAGCAGTTCTTC.

V usage is TRBV5-6 and J usage is TRBJ2-7; no reliable D call. Trimming pared 4 bases from V and 4 bases from J, leaving 15 bases between. The germline gives CDR1 SGHDT, CDR2 YYEEEE. The CDR3 runs 14 residues. This chain's CDR3 is CASSPTVVGYEQYF. CDR3 DNA: TGTGCCAGCAGCCCCACCGTCGTGGGATACGAGCAGTACTTC.